This TCR beta chain was sequenced for a study of identifying expanded T cells in peripheral blood. Germline CDR1 reads SGHVS; CDR2 reads FQNEAQ. The CDR3 is made up of 13 amino acids. Trimming removed 5 bases from V and 6 bases from J, with 13 bases in between. Sequencing used immunoSEQ multiplex PCR; TCRdb keeps in-frame clones, though not all of them. This table holds tens of thousands of clones, roughly 87% found once. The V and J genes are TRBV7-8 and TRBJ1-1, with D tentatively TRBD1 (5 bases). This TCR was sampled from a person aged 18-70 years in good health. The sample taken for sequencing was blood. DNA for the CDR3: TGTGCCAGCAGCCAGGGTCGGGCATCTGAAGCTTTCTTT. This codes for CASSQGRASEAFF.